Following are 30 T cell receptor beta chains from one sample sequenced in a study of T-cell reconstitution after alpha-beta-depleted transplantation in children. It was with unique molecular identifiers that the TCRbeta library was prepared. MiXCR, applied by TCRdb to the PCR reads, yields one record per CDR3 protein. The repertoire holds approximately 400,000 distinct CDR3 sequences, with roughly 10% as singletons. The sequencing used PBMCs from the stem cell graft donor, collected from the stem cell graft. The receptors were gathered from a human donor who donated a stem cell graft to a child with acute myeloid leukemia.

This clonotype was detected many times. CDR3 protein: CSVLDSEAFF. CDR3 nucleotide sequence: TGCAGCGTCCTCGACAGTGAAGCTTTCTTT. This chain uses TRBV29-1 with TRBJ1-1; D possibly corresponds to TRBD1 (5 bases). The V gene's germline CDR1 is SQVTM and CDR2 ANQGSEA. Trimming took off 6 bases at V and 7 bases at J, with 9 bases between the two ends. The CDR3 sequence is 10 residues long. Together with reference TRBV29-1 and TRBJ1-1, the CDR3 gives the full variable domain: SAVISQKPSRDICQRGTSLTIQCQVDSQVTMMFWYRQQPGQSLTLIATANQGSEATYESGFVIDKFPISRPNLTFSTLTVSNMSPEDSSIYLCSVLDSEAFFGQGTRLTVV.

This clonotype has only a few counts. The chain combines TRBV20-1 with TRBJ2-1; D is possibly TRBD1 (5 bases). The V end lost 2 bases, the J end lost 0 bases, and 14 bases lay between the germline ends. Germline V CDR1 and CDR2: DFQATT, SNEGSKA (reference sequence). This CDR3 is 16 amino acids long. CDR3 DNA: TGCAGTGCTAGATCAATAAGGGGAAACTCCTACAATGAGCAGTTCTTC. Translated, it gives CSARSIRGNSYNEQFF.

CDR3 nucleotides: TGTGCCAGCAGCTCTACCGGGACATTCTACAATGAGCAGTTCTTC. Its translation: CASSSTGTFYNEQFF. This chain links TRBV7-9 with TRBJ2-1, with TRBD1 as a possible D gene (6 bases). This CDR3 comprises 15 residues. Germline V gene sequence: CDR1 SEHNR, CDR2 FQNEAQ (reference sequence). V lost 4 bases and J lost 3, with 13 bases in between.

This clonotype was seen only a few times. J is TRBJ1-2 and V is TRBV9; possibly TRBD1 for D (5 bases). The ends were cut back, 4 bases at V and 2 bases at J, with 15 bases in the middle. The CDR3 is made up of 15 amino acids. Germline CDR1 and CDR2: SGDLS and YYNGEE. Here the CDR3 DNA reads TGTGCCAGCAGCTTCAACTGGGGGGAAAACTATGGCTACACCTTC. Its translation: CASSFNWGENYGYTF.

This clonotype was counted between two and nine times. The rearrangement uses TRBV29-1 and TRBJ2-7; possibly TRBD1 or TRBD2 for D (5 bases each). The CDR3 has 14 amino acids. Germline CDR1 and CDR2: SQVTM and ANQGSEA. V lost 7 bases and J 5 bases, leaving 21 bases between the germline ends. The CDR3 DNA is TGCAGCGCCATCGGGACCCTGGAGGCCCACGAGCAGTACTTC. Protein product: CSAIGTLEAHEQYF.

The chain joins TRBV20-1 to TRBJ2-1, with D perhaps being TRBD1 or TRBD2 (5 bases each). Between the trimmed V and J ends, which lost 1 base and 6 bases, there was a span of 10 bases. Germline V CDR1 and CDR2: DFQATT, SNEGSKA (reference sequence). This CDR3 is built from 13 residues. The CDR3 coding sequence is TGCAGTGCTAGAGCGGGGACCCCCAATGAGCAGTTCTTC. Protein sequence: CSARAGTPNEQFF.

The V call is TRBV20-1, the J call TRBJ2-3; D possibly uses TRBD1 or TRBD2 (5 bases each). The CDR3 loop spans 12 amino acids. Germline values: CDR1 DFQATT, CDR2 SNEGSKA (reference sequence). V was cut by 7 bases and J by 9 bases, with 17 bases left in between. The CDR3 spells CSVPTTWGTQYF. CDR3 DNA sequence: TGCAGTGTCCCAACAACGTGGGGGACGCAGTATTTT.

This clonotype was seen only once. A much larger clone lies a single base off, so this may be a read error. V is TRBV10-3 and J is TRBJ2-5; 8 bases line up with TRBD1. There are 13 residues in the CDR3. Germline V gene sequence: CDR1 ENHRY, CDR2 SYGVKD. The CDR3 nucleotides are TGTTCCATCAGTACCGGACAGGGAGAGACCCAGTACTTC. Amino acids: CSISTGQGETQYF.

In this sample, this clonotype turned up many times. The rearrangement joins TRBV9 to TRBJ2-3; no clear D gene. Germline V lookup: CDR1 SGDLS, CDR2 YYNGEE. This CDR3 has 12 amino acids. Trimming shortened V by 4 bases and J by 6 bases, and 9 bases separated the two germline ends. The CDR3: CASSPDGDTQYF. DNA for the CDR3: TGTGCCAGCAGCCCCGACGGGGATACGCAGTATTTT.

This clonotype was seen at least ten times. In DNA, the CDR3 is TGCAGTGCCAATGACCGGACAGGCCCGAACACCGGGGAGCTGTTTTTT. Amino acids: CSANDRTGPNTGELFF. This rearrangement joins TRBV20-1 to TRBJ2-2; TRBD1 matches 7 bases. The CDR3 consists of 16 residues. The J segment lost 0 bases and the V segment lost 6 bases, leaving 10 bases of the junction unmatched. Germline values: CDR1 DFQATT, CDR2 SNEGSKA (reference sequence).

The sample holds many counts of this clonotype. The rearrangement uses TRBV5-1 and TRBJ2-2, with D tentatively TRBD1 (6 bases). The length of the CDR3 is 16 residues. Trimming removed 3 bases from V and 1 base from J, with 13 bases in between. Looked up from germline, CDR1 is SGHRS and CDR2 is YFSETQ. CDR3 in DNA: TGCGCCAGCAGCTCGGCCGCAGGGGTGAACACCGGGGAGCTGTTTTTT. Its protein is CASSSAAGVNTGELFF. The full variable domain, completed using reference TRBV5-1 and TRBJ2-2, is KAGVTQTPRYLIKTRGQQVTLSCSPISGHRSVSWYQQTPGQGLQFLFEYFSETQRNKGNFPGRFSGRQFSNSRSEMNVSTLELGDSALYLCASSSAAGVNTGELFFGEGSRLTVL.

A few counts support this clonotype. V usage is TRBV21-1 and J usage is TRBJ2-6; the DNA was not used to check the table's D call, TRBD1. TRBV21-1 is termed a pseudogene. The CDR3 has 16 amino acids. Written as DNA, the CDR3 is TGTGCCAGCAATACTACAGGGGACACTGGGGCCAACGTCCTGACTTTC. Translated: CASNTTGDTGANVLTF.

The chain recombines TRBV20-1 with TRBJ1-3; 7 bases fit TRBD1. The CDR3 loop spans 13 amino acids. Germline V gene sequence: CDR1 DFQATT, CDR2 SNEGSKA (reference sequence). J lost 3 bases, V lost 8 bases, and 7 bases had no gene match. The DNA for the CDR3 is TGCAGTACGAGACAGGGCGGTGGAAACACCATATATTTT. It specifies CSTRQGGGNTIYF.

This clonotype was detected a few times. V gene TRBV7-8 combines with J gene TRBJ2-5; D is undetermined. Germline V gene sequence: CDR1 SGHVS, CDR2 FQNEAQ. Trimming took off 2 bases at V and 4 bases at J, with 8 bases between the two ends. This CDR3 has 13 amino acids. CDR3 sequence reads: CASSLINRETQYF. The CDR3 DNA is TGTGCCAGCAGCTTAATAAATCGAGAGACCCAGTACTTC.

This clonotype was counted only a few times. The chain carries TRBV7-3 and TRBJ2-3; weak D call: TRBD2 (6 bases). The germline CDR1 and CDR2 sequences are SGHTA and FQGTGA. Trimming pared 5 bases from V and 2 bases from J, leaving 11 bases between. This CDR3 is 14 amino acids long. The DNA of the CDR3 is TGTGCCAGCAGCCGGGACTCTTACACAGATACGCAGTATTTT. It translates to CASSRDSYTDTQYF.

The genes are TRBV4-2 and TRBJ2-7, with no clear D. V lost 0 bases to trimming and J lost 2 bases, with 5 bases between them. There are 13 residues in the CDR3. Germline lookup yields CDR1 LGHNA and CDR2 YNFKEQ. The CDR3 nucleotides are TGTGCCAGCAGCCAAGATCTAACCTACGAGCAGTACGTC. Its protein product is CASSQDLTYEQYV.

The chain carries TRBV6-1 and TRBJ2-3; TRBD1 aligns across 9 bases. CDR1 and CDR2 (germline): MNHNS, SASEGT. The V gene end was trimmed by 8 bases and the J gene end by 2 bases; junction bases not matched to a gene: 5. The CDR3 covers 14 residues. CDR3 nucleotides: TGTGCCAGCCGGGGACAGGGAAACACAGATACGCAGTATTTT. This sequence encodes CASRGQGNTDTQYF.

This clonotype was observed a few times. Sequence at one end of the junction differs from germline and may be a read error. In nucleotides, the CDR3 is TGCGCCAGCAGCCTGAGGGCAGGGAACGCTGAAGCTTTCTTT. Protein: CASSLRAGNAEAFF. V gene TRBV5-1 combines with J gene TRBJ1-1; TRBD1 is a possible D gene (5 bases). The CDR3 covers 14 residues. The germline V gene encodes CDR1 SGHRS and CDR2 YFSETQ.

This clonotype was seen ten or more times. The chain couples TRBV5-1 to TRBJ2-1; possibly TRBD2 for D (6 bases). The germline V gene has CDR1 SGHRS and CDR2 YFSETQ. This CDR3 has 15 amino acids. Trimming left V 0 bases short and J 4 bases short, with 11 bases between. The CDR3 loop is CASSLDGGSYNEQFF. DNA for the CDR3: TGCGCCAGCAGCTTGGACGGGGGAAGTTACAATGAGCAGTTCTTC.

This chain links TRBV7-2 with TRBJ2-2, with D unclear. Germline V gives CDR1 SGHTA, CDR2 FQGNSA. The CDR3 has 15 amino acids. Between the trimmed V and J ends, which lost 5 bases and 3 bases, there was a span of 13 bases. This chain's CDR3 is CASSTVRSDTGELFF. CDR3 bases: TGTGCCAGCAGCACCGTACGGAGCGACACCGGGGAGCTGTTTTTT.

The V and J genes are TRBV20-1 and TRBJ2-1; a weak D match, TRBD2 (6 bases). V shed 6 bases and J shed 0 bases, with 15 bases lying between them. In germline, CDR1 is DFQATT, CDR2 SNEGSKA (reference sequence). The CDR3 is 15 residues long. This CDR3 is CSAKQTRSSYNEQFF. DNA for the CDR3: TGCAGTGCGAAACAGACTAGGAGCTCCTACAATGAGCAGTTCTTC.

This clonotype was seen ten or more times. The CDR3 loop reads CASSQDWMARPFF. In DNA form, the CDR3 reads TGTGCCAGCAGCCAAGATTGGATGGCCAGACCGTTCTTC. V and J are TRBV14 and TRBJ2-1, with no clear D. This CDR3 comprises 13 residues. The germline CDR1 and CDR2 sequences are SGHDN and FVKESK. Trimming pared 0 bases from V and 15 bases from J, leaving 15 bases between.

V gene TRBV11-2 combines with J gene TRBJ2-2, with 9 positions matching TRBD1. This CDR3 has 15 amino acids. V shed 5 bases, J shed 5 bases, and the junction held 6 bases outside the gene matches. Per germline, CDR1 SGHAT and CDR2 FQNNGV. CDR3 loop: CASSKGTGRTGELFF. For the CDR3, the DNA is TGTGCCAGCAGCAAAGGGACAGGGAGAACCGGGGAGCTGTTTTTT.

This clonotype was counted only a few times. V gene TRBV29-1 combines with J gene TRBJ2-7; 7 bases are shared with TRBD1. V trimming: 4 bases; J trimming: 4 bases; junction bases outside the gene matches: 7. CDR1 SQVTM and CDR2 ANQGSEA come from the germline V gene. The CDR3 is 13 residues long. This CDR3 is CSVGAGGPYEQYF. The CDR3 nucleotides are TGCAGCGTTGGGGCAGGGGGTCCGTACGAGCAGTACTTC.

The J gene is TRBJ2-1, the V gene TRBV6-2 or TRBV6-3; TRBD2 matches at 14 bases. The V segment lost 3 bases and the J segment 10 bases; nucleotides outside the gene matches: 17. CDR3 length: 19 amino acids. Germline CDR1 and CDR2: MNHEY and SVGEGT. CDR3 DNA: TGTGCCAGCAGTTATCCTACCTCCGGGACTAGCGGGAGAGGGGTCGAGCAGTTCTTC. Protein product: CASSYPTSGTSGRGVEQFF.

This clonotype was detected ten times or more. The V call is TRBV4-3, the J call TRBJ2-1; 10 bases match TRBD2. CDR3 length: 17 residues. With V trimmed by 4 bases and J by 9 bases, 15 bases remained unmatched. Per the germline V gene, CDR1 is LGHNA and CDR2 is YSLEER. The CDR3 here is CASSPKVVAGGRGEQFF. The CDR3 nucleotides are TGCGCCAGCAGCCCGAAGGTTGTAGCGGGAGGCCGGGGTGAGCAGTTCTTC.

The J gene is TRBJ1-5, the V gene TRBV12-3 or TRBV12-4, with 10 bases lining up with TRBD1. The CDR3 contains 21 residues. The V segment lost 3 bases and the J segment 0 bases; nucleotides outside the gene matches: 17. CDR3 region: CASSFLIVGQGEGYSNQPQHF. CDR3 coding DNA: TGTGCCAGCAGTTTTTTAATTGTTGGACAGGGGGAAGGATATAGCAATCAGCCCCAGCATTTT.

The genes are TRBV20-1 and TRBJ1-2; 9 bases are a match to TRBD1. The CDR3 sequence is 15 residues long. Germline CDR1 is DFQATT and CDR2 is SNEGSKA (reference sequence). V lost 1 base and J lost 6; bases outside the gene matches: 9. The CDR3 DNA is TGCAGTGCTAGAGGGAGGGACAGGGTAAGGGATGGCTACACCTTC. Its protein is CSARGRDRVRDGYTF.

The J gene is TRBJ1-1, the V gene TRBV10-3; 10 positions match TRBD1. The germline gives CDR1 ENHRY, CDR2 SYGVKD. The CDR3 runs 15 residues. V trimming: 8 bases; J trimming: 4 bases; junction bases outside the gene matches: 10. The chain's CDR3 is CAISSRDRGFTEAFF. DNA for the CDR3: TGTGCCATCTCTAGTCGGGACAGGGGATTCACTGAAGCTTTCTTT.

The chain joins TRBV18 to TRBJ2-2; D gene ambiguous. V was cut by 6 bases and J by 4 bases, with 6 bases left in between. The CDR3 runs to 12 residues. Germline V lookup: CDR1 KGHSH, CDR2 LQKENI. The CDR3 DNA sequence: TGTGCCAGCTCTACCTTCACCGGGGAGCTGTTTTTT. Its protein is CASSTFTGELFF.